This T cell receptor (beta chain) was found in a study of CD8 T cells in Susac syndrome. CDR3 length: 16 amino acids. The germline V gene encodes CDR1 SGHDT and CDR2 YYEEEE. With V trimmed by 4 bases and J by 10 bases, 14 bases remained unmatched. This clonotype showed up just once. Random-hexamer reverse transcription was applied to roughly 0.5 to 1 ug RNA. TCRdb fed the immunoSEQ multiplex PCR reads into MiXCR, producing one record per CDR3 protein. The sample consists of over 20,000 distinct CDR3 sequences, over 85% of them appearing once. The specimen sequenced was CD8+ T cells from PBMCs. This TCR was sampled from a human donor with Susac syndrome. The chain is built from TRBV5-6 and TRBJ1-4, with 9 bases aligning to TRBD1. The CDR3 loop is CASSPGLQGAYGKLFF. CDR3 DNA sequence: TGTGCCAGCAGCCCGGGCCTACAGGGGGCGTACGGAAAACTGTTTTTT.